The clone carrying this T cell receptor beta chain appeared many times. Antigen: not known. Time point noted: longitudinal time-point 3. The making of cDNA relied on 5'RACE with 10-nucleotide random UMIs. TCRdb analysed the 5' RACE reads with MiXCR anew, one entry per CDR3 protein. The profile shows about 49,000 distinct CDR3 sequences, about 8% of them singletons. This CDR3 is 13 amino acids long. V lost 3 bases to trimming and J lost 2 bases; unmatched junction nucleotides: 2. Germline CDR1 and CDR2: DFQATT and SNEGSKA (reference sequence). This specimen comes from a study of neurological immune-mediated disorders. General observations from the study: In HTLV-1-associated myelopathy, TCR clonal expansion was greatest, and in multiple sclerosis it was least, below healthy controls.

The source is a woman in her 40s in good health. Material: PBMCs. The V call is TRBV20-1, the J call TRBJ2-7, with 9 bases fitting TRBD1. DNA of the CDR3: TGCAGTGCTAGGTGGACAGGGGCCTACGAGCAGTACTTC. Translating it yields CSARWTGAYEQYF.